The rows below give T cell receptor beta chains drawn from one sample of a study of blood T cell repertoires in COVID-19. Using immunoSEQ multiplex PCR, the repertoire was profiled, and TCRdb retains in-frame clones only, with some absent. The sample consists of around 94,000 clones, roughly 80% of them appearing once. The sequenced material came from peripheral blood. The receptors were gathered from a man aged 50-60 years with acute or convalescent COVID-19. Each CDR3 is given with its conserved first and last residue. D genes are given only for firm matches. Clone sizes are given selectively: once, few, many, or a class where the clone is expanded.

v_gene,abundance,j_gene,d_gene,CDR3aa,CDR3nt
TRBV12-3/TRBV12-4,.,TRBJ1-2,.,CASSPLRGYTF,TGTGCCAGCAGTCCGCTTCGGGGCTACACCTTC
TRBV4-3,.,TRBJ2-5,TRBD2,CASSQDLLREGPTQETQYF,TGCGCCAGCAGCCAAGACCTATTACGGGAGGGCCCCACACAAGAGACCCAGTACTTC
TRBV19,medium-sized,TRBJ2-5,TRBD1,CASTPTGTGQETQYF,TGTGCCAGTACCCCAACGGGGACAGGGCAAGAGACCCAGTACTTC
TRBV7-2,.,TRBJ2-1,TRBD1,CASSSDRGVYNEQFF,TGTGCCAGCAGCTCGGACAGGGGTGTCTACAATGAGCAGTTCTTC
TRBV6-5,few,TRBJ2-7,TRBD2,CASSYQRGGSYEQYF,TGTGCCAGCAGTTACCAGCGGGGGGGCTCCTACGAGCAGTACTTC
TRBV6-1,.,TRBJ2-2,TRBD2,CASSVAGGVSGELFF,TGTGCCAGCAGTGTAGCGGGGGGGGTGTCAGGGGAGCTGTTTTTT
TRBV5-1,.,TRBJ2-3,TRBD1,CASSIGQATDTQYF,TGCGCCAGCAGCATTGGACAGGCCACAGATACGCAGTATTTT
TRBV28,few,TRBJ2-7,.,CASRAFSRGQDEQYF,TGTGCCAGCAGGGCCTTTTCGAGAGGTCAAGACGAGCAGTACTTC
TRBV6-2/TRBV6-3,.,TRBJ2-2,TRBD1,CASSYGDRANTGELFF,TGTGCCAGCAGTTACGGGGACAGGGCAAACACCGGGGAGCTGTTTTTT
TRBV5-8,once,TRBJ1-5,TRBD1,CASSPGTGSQPQHF,TGTGCCAGCAGCCCGGGGACAGGGAGCCAGCCCCAGCATTTT
TRBV18,.,TRBJ2-7,.,CASSPTTGRAEQYF,TGTGCCAGCTCACCAACTACAGGGCGGGCCGAGCAGTACTTC
TRBV7-7,.,TRBJ2-5,TRBD1,CASSPRGRGETQYF,TGTGCCAGCAGCCCTAGGGGGCGCGGGGAGACCCAGTACTTC
TRBV7-9,once,TRBJ2-1,TRBD2,CASSSRPLAGGHHEQFF,TGTGCCAGCAGCTCCCGCCCACTAGCGGGGGGGCACCATGAGCAGTTCTTC
TRBV19,.,TRBJ1-3,TRBD1,CASIDRGQGNTIYF,TGTGCCAGTATTGACAGGGGCCAAGGAAACACCATATATTTT
TRBV27,.,TRBJ1-5,.,CASSLSRQPNQPQHF,TGTGCCAGCAGTTTATCGAGACAGCCAAATCAGCCCCAGCATTTT
TRBV5-1,.,TRBJ1-1,TRBD1,CASSTGQGDAEAFF,TGCGCCAGCAGCACCGGACAGGGGGACGCTGAAGCTTTCTTT
TRBV7-2,.,TRBJ2-5,TRBD2,CASSPGLAGGAETQYF,TGTGCCAGCAGCCCGGGACTAGCGGGGGGGGCCGAGACCCAGTACTTC
TRBV29-1,.,TRBJ2-1,.,CSVVGPTSLPNNEQFF,TGCAGCGTTGTGGGACCGACTAGTCTCCCAAACAATGAGCAGTTCTTC
TRBV6-2/TRBV6-3,.,TRBJ1-5,TRBD1,CASSPSQGIQPQHF,TGTGCCAGCAGCCCCTCACAGGGGATCCAGCCCCAGCATTTT
TRBV28,.,TRBJ2-4,.,CASGGGVLAKNIQYF,TGTGCCTCCGGAGGAGGGGTTCTTGCCAAAAACATTCAGTACTTC
TRBV6-5,once,TRBJ2-1,TRBD1,CASSYQGTGLNEQFF,TGTGCCAGCAGTTACCAGGGGACAGGCCTCAATGAGCAGTTCTTC
TRBV19,.,TRBJ2-5,.,CATTSPGQETQYF,TGTGCCACCACCTCCCCAGGACAAGAGACCCAGTACTTC
TRBV19,.,TRBJ2-1,TRBD2,CASSPAPISSGPYNEQFF,TGTGCCAGTAGTCCTGCCCCAATATCTAGCGGACCCTACAATGAGCAGTTCTTC
TRBV13,few,TRBJ1-2,.,CASSYRHDRTAEEGYTF,TGTGCCAGCAGCTATCGACACGACCGGACAGCTGAGGAGGGCTACACCTTC
TRBV4-3,once,TRBJ1-1,TRBD1,CASSQGRGLTGDTEAFF,TGCGCCAGCAGCCAAGGGAGGGGGCTCACCGGGGACACTGAAGCTTTCTTT
TRBV2,.,TRBJ2-1,TRBD1,CASSVRQGLFF,TGTGCCAGCAGTGTACGACAGGGGTTGTTCTTC